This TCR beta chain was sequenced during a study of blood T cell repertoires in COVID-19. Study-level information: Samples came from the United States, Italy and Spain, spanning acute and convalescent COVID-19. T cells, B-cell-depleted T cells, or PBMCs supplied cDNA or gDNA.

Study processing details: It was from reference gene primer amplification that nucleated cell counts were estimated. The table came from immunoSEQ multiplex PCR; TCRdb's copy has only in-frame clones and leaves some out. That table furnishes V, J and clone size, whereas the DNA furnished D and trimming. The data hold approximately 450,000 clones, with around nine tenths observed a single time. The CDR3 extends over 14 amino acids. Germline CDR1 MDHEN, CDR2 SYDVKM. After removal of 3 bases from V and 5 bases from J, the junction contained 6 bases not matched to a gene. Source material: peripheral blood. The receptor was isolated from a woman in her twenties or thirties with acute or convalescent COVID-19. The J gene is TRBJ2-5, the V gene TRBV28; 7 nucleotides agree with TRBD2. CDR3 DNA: TGTGCCAGCAGTTTGGGGGGGTCCCACGAGACCCAGTACTTC. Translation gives CASSLGGSHETQYF.